A single TCR beta chain is shown here with its context. Its antigen is still unknown. Donors each provided 8 to 10 milliliters of peripheral blood. Total RNA extracted from each sample amounted to at least 5 micrograms. The entry originates in a study of blood T cells in healthy people across ages. General study findings and limits: PBMCs left unsorted prevented a conclusive naive versus antigen-experienced comparison.

The germline V and J ends were trimmed by 7 bases and 0 bases, with 14 bases remaining between them. CDR3 length: 15 amino acids. Germline V gene sequence: CDR1 MNHEY, CDR2 SVGAGI. PCR was performed a second time for 7 to 11 cycles using a sample-barcoded 5' primer and a J-beta primer mix. TCRdb redid the calling of the 5' RACE reads with MiXCR, one entry per CDR3 protein. This sample carries about 670,000 distinct CDR3 sequences, roughly two fifths of them seen once, and the ten largest clones take about 30%. Material for sequencing was blood. The V and J genes are TRBV6-5 and TRBJ2-3; D may correspond to TRBD1 or TRBD2 (5 bases each). The clonotype was recovered from a man older than 75 in good health. CDR3 bases: TGTGCCAGCAAACCCTCGGGACGCAGCACAGATACGCAGTATTTT. Translating gives CASKPSGRSTDTQYF.